The rows below give T cell receptor beta chains drawn from one sample of a study of blood T cell repertoires in COVID-19. Method: immunoSEQ multiplex PCR; TCRdb's copy keeps in-frame clones and lacks some. This repertoire shows approximately 170,000 clones, around 80% found once; its top ten account for roughly a fifth. The sample comprised peripheral blood. These receptors all come from a woman aged 80 or older with acute or convalescent COVID-19. Each CDR3 is given with its conserved first and last residue. The order of the fields is V gene, clone size, J gene, D gene, CDR3 DNA, CDR3 protein. D genes are given only for firm matches. Size tells how often a clone was seen (once, few, many) or the class of an expanded clone, and some rows leave it out.

TRBV5-1	NA	TRBJ1-6	NA	TGCGCCAGCAGCGTGGCAGGGGACAATTCACCCCTCCACTTT	CASSVAGDNSPLHF
TRBV6-2/TRBV6-3	NA	TRBJ1-6	NA	TGTGCCAGCAGCTTATACCCCATCAGGCCGGATAGCTCCTATAATTCACCCCTCCACTTT	CASSLYPIRPDSSYNSPLHF
TRBV7-2	NA	TRBJ2-1	TRBD1	TGTGCCAGCAGCTTATCGGGACAGGGGTCCTACAATGAGCAGTTCTTC	CASSLSGQGSYNEQFF
TRBV24-1	once	TRBJ1-5	NA	TGTGCCACCAGTGATTTACGGGGAGGAGCCCAGCATTTT	CATSDLRGGAQHF
TRBV2	NA	TRBJ1-6	NA	TGTGCCAGCAGTGAAGACAGGGTAGTGGGCAATTCACCCCTCCACTTT	CASSEDRVVGNSPLHF
TRBV5-1	NA	TRBJ2-1	TRBD2	TGCGCCAGCAGCTTTTGGACTAGCGGGAGGGATGAGCAGTTCTTC	CASSFWTSGRDEQFF
TRBV28	NA	TRBJ2-1	TRBD2	TGTGCCAGCAGTTCAGCGGGACTAGCGGGAGTAAGTTACTACAATGAGCAGTTCTTC	CASSSAGLAGVSYYNEQFF
TRBV9	NA	TRBJ2-5	TRBD1	TGTGCCAGCAGCGTAGACAGGGGGCCCTTGAGCCAGTACTTC	CASSVDRGPLSQYF
TRBV5-4	few	TRBJ2-5	TRBD1	TGTGCCAGCAGCCCTCGAGGGGGCTTTCAATTAGAGACCCAGTACTTC	CASSPRGGFQLETQYF
TRBV14	NA	TRBJ2-7	TRBD1	TGTGCCAGCAGCCAAGCCCTACGGGGACAGGGGGCCGGGCAGTACTTC	CASSQALRGQGAGQYF
TRBV6-2/TRBV6-3	NA	TRBJ2-7	TRBD2	TGTGCCAGCAGCAGACCCGGGGGGGTTAACTACGAGCAGTACTTC	CASSRPGGVNYEQYF
TRBV13	once	TRBJ2-5	TRBD1	TGTGCCAGCAGCCGGACAGGCCAAGAGACCCAGTACTTC	CASSRTGQETQYF
TRBV19	NA	TRBJ2-2	NA	TGTGCCAGTAGTATAGTTCCAGGGGTCGGCACCGGGGAGCTGTTTTTT	CASSIVPGVGTGELFF
TRBV5-1	NA	TRBJ1-3	NA	TGCGCCAGCAGCTTGGATGCAGGTGGAAACACCATATATTTT	CASSLDAGGNTIYF
TRBV28	NA	TRBJ2-3	TRBD2	TGTGCCAGCACCAGGACTAGCGCTAGCACAGATACGCAGTATTTT	CASTRTSASTDTQYF
TRBV18	NA	TRBJ2-1	TRBD2	TGTGCCAGCTCACCACGCCAACTAGCGGGGGACAATGAGCAGTTCTTC	CASSPRQLAGDNEQFF
TRBV5-6	NA	TRBJ1-1	NA	TGTGCCAGCAGCTTGTACAGGGCCTCGAACACTGAAGCTTTCTTT	CASSLYRASNTEAFF
TRBV9	NA	TRBJ1-1	NA	TGTGCCAGCAGCGTAGGCACAGGGTCCACTGAAGCTTTCTTT	CASSVGTGSTEAFF
TRBV3-1/TRBV3-2	NA	TRBJ2-3	TRBD2	TGTGCCAGCAGCCAAGGACTAGCGGGTTCAGTAGGGACAGATACGCAGTATTTT	CASSQGLAGSVGTDTQYF
TRBV6-5	few	TRBJ1-1	NA	TGTGCCAGCAGCCTTTGGCCCCGGGAGAACACTGAAGCTTTCTTT	CASSLWPRENTEAFF
TRBV29-1	once	TRBJ1-3	TRBD1	TGCGGAGGGGGGACAGGGGTCGGTATATCTGGAAACACCATATATTTT	CGGGTGVGISGNTIYF
TRBV4-2	NA	TRBJ1-5	NA	TGTGCCAGCAGCCAAGGGACAGCTGACAATCAGCCCCAGCATTTT	CASSQGTADNQPQHF
TRBV7-9	NA	TRBJ2-1	TRBD1	TGTGCCAGCAGACATTTGACAGGGGGCTTCTACAATGAGCAGTTCTTC	CASRHLTGGFYNEQFF
TRBV6-1	NA	TRBJ1-2	NA	TGTGCCAGCAGTGAAGGTGTGTCATACTATGGCTACACCTTC	CASSEGVSYYGYTF
TRBV25-1	NA	TRBJ2-5	TRBD2	TGTGCCAGCAGTGAATTGACTAGCGGGGGACAAGAGACCCAGTACTTC	CASSELTSGGQETQYF